Listed below are T cell receptor beta chains from one sample, sequenced in a study of T cells after posttransplantation cyclophosphamide. Profiling relied on immunoSEQ multiplex PCR, and the TCRdb table lists in-frame clones only, not all of them. The repertoire holds about 9,700 clones, roughly 98% seen once, with approximately 0.25% in the top ten. Sample: naive CD4+ T cells sorted from PBMCs. Receptor source: a woman aged 55-69 years in good health, CMV-negative, and a related stem cell transplant donor. Each CDR3 is given with its conserved first and last residue. The D gene is left open where the match is weak. A row's size may be missing; if present it is once, few, many or a size class.

V: TRBV5-4; D: TRBD1; J: TRBJ1-6; size: .; CDR3: CASSFQNGRGNSPLHF; DNA: TGTGCCAGCAGCTTTCAAAACGGCAGGGGGAACTCACCCCTCCACTTT
V: TRBV10-3; D: TRBD1; J: TRBJ1-5; size: .; CDR3: CAISAPGQGQPQHF; DNA: TGTGCCATCAGCGCACCGGGACAGGGCCAGCCCCAGCATTTT
V: TRBV29-1; D: .; J: TRBJ1-5; size: .; CDR3: CSVTYRDQPQHF; DNA: TGCAGCGTAACATACAGGGATCAGCCCCAGCATTTT
V: TRBV6-4; D: TRBD1; J: TRBJ1-1; size: .; CDR3: CASRQGANTEAFF; DNA: TGTGCCAGCAGGCAGGGGGCGAACACTGAAGCTTTCTTT
V: TRBV2; D: .; J: TRBJ1-1; size: .; CDR3: CASQEDPEAFF; DNA: TGTGCCAGCCAGGAGGATCCTGAAGCTTTCTTT
V: TRBV10-2; D: .; J: TRBJ1-1; size: .; CDR3: CASARTALNTEAFF; DNA: TGCGCCAGCGCTAGGACAGCGCTGAACACTGAAGCTTTCTTT
V: TRBV19; D: TRBD2; J: TRBJ2-1; size: .; CDR3: CASSIKGLAGGPKTYNEQFF; DNA: TGTGCCAGTAGTATTAAGGGGTTAGCGGGAGGGCCGAAGACCTACAATGAGCAGTTCTTC
V: TRBV2; D: .; J: TRBJ2-1; size: .; CDR3: CASSEAGPHREQFF; DNA: TGTGCCAGCAGTGAAGCGGGCCCGCATAGAGAGCAGTTCTTC
V: TRBV7-2; D: .; J: TRBJ2-7; size: .; CDR3: CASSFQRSYEQYF; DNA: TGTGCCAGCAGCTTTCAGCGGAGCTACGAGCAGTACTTC
V: TRBV11-2; D: .; J: TRBJ2-2; size: .; CDR3: CASSLVQGSGELFF; DNA: TGTGCCAGCAGCTTAGTTCAGGGTAGCGGGGAGCTGTTTTTT
V: TRBV7-9; D: .; J: TRBJ1-5; size: .; CDR3: CASSFGGQPQHF; DNA: TGTGCCAGCAGCTTCGGGGGGCAGCCCCAGCATTTT
V: TRBV4-3; D: .; J: TRBJ1-5; size: .; CDR3: CASSPGHRGQPQHF; DNA: TGCGCCAGCAGCCCTGGACACAGAGGTCAGCCCCAGCATTTT
V: TRBV27; D: TRBD1; J: TRBJ1-5; size: .; CDR3: CASSPAGTGFSNQPQHF; DNA: TGTGCCAGCAGCCCCGCCGGGACAGGGTTTAGCAATCAGCCCCAGCATTTT
V: TRBV11-1; D: .; J: TRBJ2-7; size: .; CDR3: CASSTGWSTTFSYEQYF; DNA: TGTGCCAGCAGCACAGGGTGGAGTACTACCTTTTCCTACGAGCAGTACTTC
V: TRBV2; D: .; J: TRBJ2-5; size: .; CDR3: CASRLTGWETQYF; DNA: TGTGCCAGCAGGCTAACAGGGTGGGAGACCCAGTACTTC
V: TRBV28; D: .; J: TRBJ1-2; size: .; CDR3: CASSFPLGGLYGYTF; DNA: TGTGCCAGCAGTTTCCCTTTGGGGGGACTCTATGGCTACACCTTC
V: TRBV7-9; D: .; J: TRBJ2-3; size: .; CDR3: CASSLIQAGDTQYF; DNA: TGTGCCAGCAGCTTAATTCAGGCCGGAGATACGCAGTATTTT
V: TRBV28; D: .; J: TRBJ1-1; size: .; CDR3: CASSFWTGGGTEAFF; DNA: TGTGCCAGCAGTTTTTGGACCGGGGGGGGTACTGAAGCTTTCTTT
V: TRBV6-5; D: TRBD2; J: TRBJ2-1; size: .; CDR3: CASRGTSGGGEQFF; DNA: TGTGCCAGCAGGGGAACTAGCGGGGGCGGCGAGCAGTTCTTC
V: TRBV27; D: .; J: TRBJ1-6; size: .; CDR3: CASSFRGFYSPLHF; DNA: TGTGCCAGCAGTTTCCGGGGTTTTTACTCACCCCTCCACTTT
V: TRBV5-4; D: .; J: TRBJ1-1; size: .; CDR3: CASSLVGSTEAFF; DNA: TGTGCCAGCAGCTTGGTTGGGAGCACTGAAGCTTTCTTT
V: TRBV9; D: TRBD2; J: TRBJ2-3; size: .; CDR3: CASSVGVAGNTQYF; DNA: TGTGCCAGCAGCGTAGGGGTAGCGGGGAATACGCAGTATTTT
V: TRBV5-4; D: .; J: TRBJ2-1; size: .; CDR3: CASSFKSNEQFF; DNA: TGTGCCAGCAGCTTCAAGAGCAATGAGCAGTTCTTC
V: TRBV28; D: TRBD2; J: TRBJ2-7; size: .; CDR3: CASRRAGESYEQYF; DNA: TGTGCCAGCAGAAGAGCGGGAGAATCCTACGAGCAGTACTTC
V: TRBV7-2; D: TRBD1; J: TRBJ2-3; size: once; CDR3: CASRRDRSTDTQYF; DNA: TGTGCCAGCAGACGGGACAGGAGCACAGATACGCAGTATTTT
V: TRBV19; D: .; J: TRBJ1-1; size: .; CDR3: CASSIALYTEAFF; DNA: TGTGCCAGTAGTATAGCTTTGTACACTGAAGCTTTCTTT
V: TRBV7-2; D: TRBD2; J: TRBJ2-3; size: .; CDR3: CASSFGGGGGRDTQYF; DNA: TGTGCCAGCAGCTTCGGGGGCGGGGGGGGTAGAGATACGCAGTATTTT
V: TRBV7-8; D: TRBD1; J: TRBJ2-2; size: .; CDR3: CASSLGGTGDTGELFF; DNA: TGTGCCAGCAGCTTAGGGGGGACAGGGGACACCGGGGAGCTGTTTTTT